This TCR beta chain is from a study of T cells in Graves' hyperthyroidism and ophthalmopathy. This CDR3 contains 14 residues. Trimming left V 2 bases short and J 4 bases short, with 11 bases between. CDR1 and CDR2 (germline): LGHDT, YNNKEL (reference sequence). Findings of the study overall: Ophthalmopathy cases were set apart from stable hyperthyroidism by a 13 V-J model.

This clonotype was seen many times. The antigen is unknown. The source material, RNA transcripts, was used to amplify TCR beta CDR3 regions. The TCR CDR3 first-round RT-PCR relied on the HTBI primer set. TCRdb re-analysed the multiplex PCR reads in MiXCR, keeping a single row per CDR3 protein. This table has almost 500,000 distinct CDR3 sequences, 20% to 25% appearing once. This receptor was obtained from a woman in her seventies with Graves' ophthalmopathy. Sequenced: blood. This chain joins TRBV3-1 and TRBJ1-1; D is uncertain. The CDR3 DNA reads as TGTGCCAGCAGCCAACCCTCCCGGAGCACTGAAGCTTTCTTT. Translated, it gives CASSQPSRSTEAFF.